These 29 T cell receptor beta chains were all obtained from the same sample, sequenced in a study of T cell responses to AZD1222 COVID-19 vaccine. The repertoire was sequenced with immunoSEQ multiplex PCR; TCRdb's copy has only in-frame clones and lacks some. The sample has about 150,000 clones; roughly 90% are singletons. The source was peripheral blood, collected on day 0 of AZD1222 vaccination. The receptors derive from an adult in good health.

The chain uses TRBV7-9 and TRBJ1-1; 7 bases are shared with TRBD1. J lost 4 bases, V lost 6 bases, and 20 bases had no gene match. Germline V CDR1 and CDR2: SEHNR, FQNEAQ (reference sequence). The CDR3 has 18 amino acids. The DNA for the CDR3 is TGTGCCAGCAGACTGACCGGGACAGTCATAAAGGAAGGCACTGAAGCTTTCTTT. Its protein is CASRLTGTVIKEGTEAFF. Full variable domain (missing parts from reference TRBV7-9 and TRBJ1-1): DTGVSQNPRHKITKRGQNVTFRCDPISEHNRLYWYRQTLGQGPEFLTYFQNEAQLEKSRLLSDRFSAERPKGSFSTLEIQRTEQGDSAMYLCASRLTGTVIKEGTEAFFGQGTRLTVV.

There are a few counts of this clone. The rearrangement links TRBV2 to TRBJ1-6; possible D gene TRBD1, 6 bases. With 4 bases removed from V and 7 bases from J, the gap between germline ends came to 14 bases. This CDR3 is 15 amino acids long. Germline V lookup: CDR1 SNHLY, CDR2 FYNNEI. The CDR3 region is CASSVRGLMNSPLHF. The CDR3 DNA sequence: TGTGCCAGCAGTGTGAGGGGGTTAATGAATTCACCCCTCCACTTT. Looking up the rest from reference TRBV2 and TRBJ1-6 gives the full variable domain: EPEVTQTPSHQVTQMGQEVILRCVPISNHLYFYWYRQILGQKVEFLVSFYNNEISEKSEIFDDQFSVERPDGSNFTLKIRSTKLEDSAMYFCASSVRGLMNSPLHFGNGTRLTVT.

The chain employs TRBV18 and TRBJ2-7; 7 bases line up with TRBD1. CDR1 and CDR2 (germline): KGHSH, LQKENI. This CDR3 is 13 amino acids long. The V segment lost 6 bases and the J segment 3 bases; nucleotides outside the gene matches: 5. CDR3 residues: CASSGQAGYEQYF. Here the CDR3 DNA reads TGTGCCAGCTCCGGACAGGCCGGCTACGAGCAGTACTTC.

The genes are TRBV5-6 and TRBJ1-3; possible D gene TRBD1, 5 bases. CDR3 length: 16 amino acids. V lost 1 base and J lost 3, with 14 bases in between. The germline gives CDR1 SGHDT, CDR2 YYEEEE. CDR3 nucleotide sequence: TGTGCCAGCAGCTTGTGGGGAGGGGCAGTTGGAAACACCATATATTTT. It specifies CASSLWGGAVGNTIYF.

For this clone: The identical CDR3 is also encoded by other nucleotide sequences in the sample. The gene calls are TRBV7-2 and TRBJ1-1, with D possibly TRBD1 on 5 matching bases. The CDR3 runs 15 residues. CDR1 and CDR2 from the germline V gene are SGHTA and FQGNSA. Trimming removed 1 base from V and 0 bases from J, with 9 bases in between. CDR3 bases: TGTGCCAGCAGCTTAGATCCAGGGATGAACACTGAAGCTTTCTTT. It codes for CASSLDPGMNTEAFF.

The CDR3 region is CASSQEGQAIYGYTF. The CDR3, as DNA: TGTGCCAGCAGCCAAGAGGGACAGGCGATTTATGGCTACACCTTC. The V and J genes are TRBV4-2 and TRBJ1-2; 8 bases fit TRBD1. Germline values: CDR1 LGHNA, CDR2 YNFKEQ. Trimming at V came to 0 bases and at J to 5 bases, leaving 5 bases not matched to a gene. The CDR3 runs 15 residues.

The genes are TRBV5-4 and TRBJ1-2; D gene ambiguous. The ends were cut back, 0 bases at V and 5 bases at J, with 17 bases in the middle. Looked up from germline, CDR1 is SGHNT and CDR2 is YYREEE (reference sequence). The CDR3 sequence is 16 residues long. The CDR3 region is CASSLGAGEALYGYTF. The DNA for the CDR3 is TGTGCCAGCAGCTTGGGGGCCGGGGAAGCCTTATATGGCTACACCTTC.

The V and J genes are TRBV19 and TRBJ1-3, with 7 nucleotides matching TRBD1. CDR1 is LNHDA, CDR2 SQIVND, per germline (reference sequence). The CDR3 has 12 amino acids. Unmatched junction bases numbered 5, after V lost 4 bases and J lost 11 bases. As DNA, the CDR3 is TGTGCCAGTAGTAGGACAGGCAACGCCATATATTTT. It translates to CASSRTGNAIYF.

The chain carries TRBV7-9 and TRBJ1-4; 7 bases align to TRBD1. This CDR3 region has 12 residues. J gave up 13 bases and V 5 bases, and 7 bases lay outside the gene matches. Germline loops: CDR1 SEHNR, CDR2 FQNEAQ (reference sequence). The CDR3 coding sequence is TGTGCCAGCAGCCTAAATTGGGACAGACTGTTTTTT. Translated: CASSLNWDRLFF. The full variable domain, completed using reference TRBV7-9 and TRBJ1-4, is DTGVSQNPRHKITKRGQNVTFRCDPISEHNRLYWYRQTLGQGPEFLTYFQNEAQLEKSRLLSDRFSAERPKGSFSTLEIQRTEQGDSAMYLCASSLNWDRLFFGSGTQLSVL.

V gene TRBV11-2 combines with J gene TRBJ2-7; 11 positions match TRBD2. The CDR3 is 15 amino acids. Per germline, CDR1 SGHAT and CDR2 FQNNGV. Germline trimming cut 5 bases from V and 2 bases from J; bases unmatched to any gene: 5. CDR3 nucleotide sequence: TGTGCCAGCAGCAGATTGACTAGCGGGGCCTACGAGCAGTACTTC. Protein sequence: CASSRLTSGAYEQYF.

This sequence joins TRBV27 and TRBJ1-2, with 9 bases identical to TRBD1. Germline trimming cut 2 bases from V and 5 bases from J; bases unmatched to any gene: 0. Per the germline V gene, CDR1 is MNHEY and CDR2 is SMNVEV (reference sequence). CDR3 size: 13 residues. The CDR3 bases are TGTGCCAGCAGTTTAGGGACAGGGTATGGCTACACCTTC. The encoded protein is CASSLGTGYGYTF.

The V call is TRBV5-1, the J call TRBJ1-5, with TRBD1 as a possible D gene (5 bases). The V end was cut by 3 bases, the J end by 1 base, with 14 bases between. Per germline, CDR1 SGHRS and CDR2 YFSETQ. This CDR3 is 16 amino acids long. Here the CDR3 DNA reads TGCGCCAGCAGCTCGGGAAACGGGGGGAGCAATCAGCCCCAGCATTTT. Its translation is CASSSGNGGSNQPQHF.

The V gene is TRBV3-1 (or the pseudogene TRBV3-2), the J gene TRBJ1-4; no firm D call. Per the germline V gene, CDR1 is LGHDT and CDR2 is YNNKEL (reference sequence). With 8 bases removed from V and 8 bases from J, the gap between germline ends came to 9 bases. This CDR3 has 11 amino acids. In DNA, the CDR3 is TGTGCCAGCTTTGGCCGGGAAAAACTGTTTTTT. Translation: CASFGREKLFF.

This sequence joins TRBV28 and TRBJ1-1, with 8 nucleotides matching TRBD1. Trimming removed 6 bases from V and 2 bases from J; junction bases left unmatched: 14. The germline V gene encodes CDR1 MDHEN and CDR2 SYDVKM. This CDR3 is built from 17 residues. The CDR3 coding sequence is TGTGCCAGCAGATTGACAACCGGGACAGGCGGCAACACTGAAGCTTTCTTT. Amino acid sequence: CASRLTTGTGGNTEAFF.

This clone has a handful of counts. The genes are TRBV5-1 and TRBJ2-2; 8 nucleotides align to TRBD1. The CDR3 covers 15 residues. V was clipped by 4 bases and J by 7 bases; unmatched bases: 9. The germline V gene has CDR1 SGHRS and CDR2 YFSETQ. The CDR3 DNA reads as TGCGCCAGCAGCCCGCGACAGGGGTACGGCGGGGAGCTGTTTTTT. Encoded protein: CASSPRQGYGGELFF.

This clone was observed a handful of times. Other nucleotide sequences from this sample produce the same CDR3. This CDR3 is CASSPGTGDNSPLHF. CDR3 nucleotide sequence: TGTGCCAGCTCACCAGGGACAGGGGATAATTCACCCCTCCACTTT. This chain uses TRBV18 with TRBJ1-6; TRBD1 aligns across 10 bases. The CDR3 extends over 15 amino acids. Germline lookup yields CDR1 KGHSH and CDR2 LQKENI. V was pared by 2 bases and J by 5 bases, with 0 bases of the junction left unmatched.

A single count supports this clone. V and J are TRBV9 and TRBJ1-1; 8 bases agree with TRBD1. The CDR3 spans 17 residues. The J segment lost 0 bases and the V segment lost 0 bases, leaving 7 bases of the junction unmatched. In germline, CDR1 is SGDLS, CDR2 YYNGEE. The CDR3 region has the DNA TGTGCCAGCAGCGTAGGACCAGGGGGCGCCGTGAACACTGAAGCTTTCTTT. Its protein is CASSVGPGGAVNTEAFF.

The rearrangement uses TRBV7-2 and TRBJ2-7, with a possible D match to TRBD2 (8 bases). Germline lookup yields CDR1 SGHTA and CDR2 FQGNSA. This CDR3 comprises 16 residues. V was pared by 5 bases and J by 9 bases, with 26 bases between. The DNA of the CDR3 is TGTGCCAGCAGCCTCGGGACAGCGGGGGCCTACGGAGGGCAGTACTTC. Translation: CASSLGTAGAYGGQYF.

V and J are TRBV5-4 and TRBJ2-2; no firm D call. CDR1 is SGHNT, CDR2 YYREEE, per germline (reference sequence). Between the trimmed V and J ends, which lost 0 bases and 4 bases, there was a span of 4 bases. This CDR3 region has 13 residues. Here the CDR3 reads CASSLGTTGELFF. The DNA of the CDR3 is TGTGCCAGCAGCTTGGGGACCACCGGGGAGCTGTTTTTT.

The chain joins TRBV6-5 to TRBJ1-2; D might be TRBD1 (5 bases). V gave up 5 bases and J gave up 5 bases, with 15 bases separating them. The CDR3 contains 14 residues. Germline V CDR1 and CDR2: MNHEY, SVGAGI. Here the CDR3 DNA reads TGTGCCAGCAGTCCCTCGCAGGGAACTTATGGCTACACCTTC. This translates into CASSPSQGTYGYTF.

The chain uses TRBV29-1 and TRBJ1-1; D gene unclear. The ends were cut back, 3 bases at V and 5 bases at J, with 7 bases in the middle. Looked up from germline, CDR1 is SQVTM and CDR2 is ANQGSEA. CDR3 length: 11 residues. This CDR3 is CSVDKGTEAFF. The CDR3 DNA reads as TGCAGCGTTGATAAAGGGACTGAAGCTTTCTTT. Full variable domain (rest looked up from reference TRBV29-1 and TRBJ1-1): SAVISQKPSRDICQRGTSLTIQCQVDSQVTMMFWYRQQPGQSLTLIATANQGSEATYESGFVIDKFPISRPNLTFSTLTVSNMSPEDSSIYLCSVDKGTEAFFGQGTRLTVV.

This clone came up once. The chain uses TRBV18 and TRBJ1-1; tentative D call: TRBD1 (6 bases). V lost 4 bases and J lost 7, with 13 bases in between. CDR1 and CDR2 from the germline V gene are KGHSH and LQKENI. This CDR3 spans 13 amino acids. CDR3 sequence: CASSQGVVSEAFF. The CDR3 nucleotides read TGTGCCAGCTCACAGGGGGTGGTTAGTGAAGCTTTCTTT. The variable domain in full, with the rest retrieved from reference TRBV18 and TRBJ1-1, is NAGVMQNPRHLVRRRGQEARLRCSPMKGHSHVYWYRQLPEEGLKFMVYLQKENIIDESGMPKERFSAEFPKEGPSILRIQQVVRGDSAAYFCASSQGVVSEAFFGQGTRLTVV.

Only one count was recorded for this clone. This rearrangement joins TRBV6-6 to TRBJ1-1; D is unresolved. The CDR3 is made up of 10 amino acids. V was trimmed by 6 bases and J by 4 bases, leaving 3 bases between them. CDR1 is MNHNY, CDR2 SVGAGI, per germline (reference sequence). The CDR3 nucleotides are TGTGCCAGCAGGGCCACTGAAGCTTTCTTT. It is translated as CASRATEAFF.

The CDR3 nucleotides read TGTGCCAGCAACAGGGGGAGTGATGGCTACACCTTC. The encoded protein is CASNRGSDGYTF. V usage is TRBV2 and J usage is TRBJ1-2, with TRBD1 matching over 8 bases. This CDR3 is built from 12 residues. V was pared by 7 bases and J by 6 bases, with 4 bases of the junction left unmatched. From germline, CDR1 is SNHLY and CDR2 FYNNEI.

The table lists this clone with a count of one. V is TRBV12-3 or TRBV12-4 and J is TRBJ1-5; D is uncertain. V lost 6 bases and J 0 bases, leaving 6 bases between the germline ends. The CDR3 contains 13 residues. The CDR3 coding sequence is TGTGCCAGCAGCTCCTTTAGCAATCAGCCCCAGCATTTT. It specifies CASSSFSNQPQHF.

This sequence joins TRBV21-1 and TRBJ1-6. TRBV21-1 is labeled a pseudogene. This CDR3 spans 16 amino acids. The CDR3 bases are TGTGCCAGCCCGGAAGGGATACGCTCCTATAATTCACCCCTCCACTTT. Protein sequence: CASPEGIRSYNSPLHF.

This clone was picked up a small number of times. The gene calls are TRBV21-1 and TRBJ1-2; the table's TRBD1 call for D was not verified on the DNA. TRBV21-1 is listed as a pseudogene. The CDR3 is 14 residues long. The DNA for the CDR3 is TGTGCCAGCAGCAAAGCCTCAGGCGCGTGGGGCTACACCTTC. Translating gives CASSKASGAWGYTF.

The chain employs TRBV4-2 and TRBJ2-7; 9 nucleotides align to TRBD1. J lost 0 bases, V lost 4 bases, and 4 bases had no gene match. This CDR3 is built from 15 residues. CDR1 is LGHNA, CDR2 YNFKEQ, per germline. CDR3 DNA: TGTGCCAGCAGCCCTGGACAGGGGAGCTCCTACGAGCAGTACTTC. It is translated as CASSPGQGSSYEQYF.

The chain combines TRBV4-3 with TRBJ1-4, with D unclear. The CDR3 length is 13 residues. In germline, CDR1 is LGHNA, CDR2 YSLEER. The V end lost 4 bases, the J end lost 12 bases, and 15 bases lay between the germline ends. The CDR3, as DNA: TGCGCCAGCAGCCCCAAGCCGGGTGTAGAACTGTTTTTT. It codes for CASSPKPGVELFF.